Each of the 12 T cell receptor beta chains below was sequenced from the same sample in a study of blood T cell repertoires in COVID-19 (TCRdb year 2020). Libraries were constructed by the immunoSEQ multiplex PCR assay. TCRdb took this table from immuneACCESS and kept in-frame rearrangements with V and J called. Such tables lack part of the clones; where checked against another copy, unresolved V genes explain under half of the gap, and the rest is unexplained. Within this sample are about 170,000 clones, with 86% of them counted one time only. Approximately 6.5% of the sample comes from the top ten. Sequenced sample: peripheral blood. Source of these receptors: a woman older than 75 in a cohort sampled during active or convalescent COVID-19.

The CDR3 DNA reads as TGTGCCACCAGCACAACAACCACAGGGATGGGTTTCTTT. As protein: CATSTTTTGMGFF. The V gene is TRBV15, the J gene TRBJ1-1, with D perhaps TRBD1 (6 bases). The CDR3 contains 13 residues. V shed 4 bases and J shed 13 bases, with 19 bases lying between them. In germline, CDR1 is LNHNV, CDR2 YYDKDF (reference sequence).

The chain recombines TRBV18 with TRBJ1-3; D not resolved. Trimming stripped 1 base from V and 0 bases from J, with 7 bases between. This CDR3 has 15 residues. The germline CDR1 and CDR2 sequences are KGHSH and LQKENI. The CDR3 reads CASSPQQISGNTIYF. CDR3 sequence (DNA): TGTGCCAGCTCACCACAACAGATCTCTGGAAACACCATATATTTT.

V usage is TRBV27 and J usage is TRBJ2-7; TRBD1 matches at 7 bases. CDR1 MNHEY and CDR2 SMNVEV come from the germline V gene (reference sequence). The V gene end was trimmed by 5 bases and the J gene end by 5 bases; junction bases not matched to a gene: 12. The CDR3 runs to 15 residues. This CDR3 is CASSPIDRDLDEQYF. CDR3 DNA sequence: TGTGCCAGCAGTCCGATCGACAGGGATTTGGACGAGCAGTACTTC.

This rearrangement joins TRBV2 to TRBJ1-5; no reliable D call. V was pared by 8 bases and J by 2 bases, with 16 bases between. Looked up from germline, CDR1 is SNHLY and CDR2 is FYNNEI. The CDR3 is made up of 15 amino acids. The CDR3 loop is CASGMRETGNQPQHF. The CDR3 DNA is TGTGCCAGCGGGATGCGGGAGACGGGCAATCAGCCCCAGCATTTT.

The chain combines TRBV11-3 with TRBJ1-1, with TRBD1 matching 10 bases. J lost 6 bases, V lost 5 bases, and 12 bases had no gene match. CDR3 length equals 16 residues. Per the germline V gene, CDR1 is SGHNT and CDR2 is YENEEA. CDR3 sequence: CASSPLPGQGRPEAFF. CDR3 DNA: TGTGCCAGCAGCCCCCTCCCGGGACAGGGGCGGCCTGAAGCTTTCTTT.

CDR3 sequence: CASSLSSPGGAYIQYF. CDR3 DNA: TGTGCCAGCAGTTTAAGTAGCCCGGGGGGCGCTTACATTCAGTACTTC. The chain is built from TRBV28 and TRBJ2-4, with D possibly matching TRBD2 (7 bases). The CDR3 is made up of 16 amino acids. CDR1 and CDR2 (germline): MDHEN, SYDVKM. V was trimmed by 2 bases and J by 8 bases, leaving 19 bases between them.

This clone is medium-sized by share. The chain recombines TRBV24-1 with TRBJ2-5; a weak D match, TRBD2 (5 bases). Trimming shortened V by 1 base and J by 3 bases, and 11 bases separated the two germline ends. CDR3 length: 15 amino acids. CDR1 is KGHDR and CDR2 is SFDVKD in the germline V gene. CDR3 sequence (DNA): TGTGCCACCAGTGATTTTGGACTCCTTGAAGAGACCCAGTACTTC. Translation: CATSDFGLLEETQYF.

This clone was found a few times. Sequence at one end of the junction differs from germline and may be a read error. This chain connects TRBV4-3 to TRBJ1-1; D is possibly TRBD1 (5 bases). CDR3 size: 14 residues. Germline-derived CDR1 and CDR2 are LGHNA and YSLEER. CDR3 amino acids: CASSKERGGTEAFF. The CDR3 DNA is TGCGCCAGCAGCAAAGAGAGGGGAGGAACTGAAGCTTTCTTT.

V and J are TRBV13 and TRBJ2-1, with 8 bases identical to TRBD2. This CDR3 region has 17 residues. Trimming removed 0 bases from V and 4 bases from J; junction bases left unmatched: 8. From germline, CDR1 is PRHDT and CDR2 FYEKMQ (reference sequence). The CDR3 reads CASSLGQGLGGYNEQFF. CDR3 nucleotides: TGTGCCAGCAGCTTAGGCCAGGGACTAGGGGGGTACAATGAGCAGTTCTTC.

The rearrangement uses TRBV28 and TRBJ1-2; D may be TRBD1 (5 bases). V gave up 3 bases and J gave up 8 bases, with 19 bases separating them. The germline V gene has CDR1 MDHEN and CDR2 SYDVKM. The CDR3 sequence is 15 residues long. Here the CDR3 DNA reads TGTGCCAGCAGTTTTTCTGCAGGGATTCTTCGGGGCTACACCTTC. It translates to CASSFSAGILRGYTF.

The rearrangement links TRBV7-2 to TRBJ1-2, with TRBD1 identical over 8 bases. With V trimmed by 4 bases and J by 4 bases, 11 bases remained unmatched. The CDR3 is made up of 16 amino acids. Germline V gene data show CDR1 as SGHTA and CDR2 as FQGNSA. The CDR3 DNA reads TGTGCCAGCAGCTCCGGTTACGGACAGGGCGGCTATGGCTACACCTTC. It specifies CASSSGYGQGGYGYTF.

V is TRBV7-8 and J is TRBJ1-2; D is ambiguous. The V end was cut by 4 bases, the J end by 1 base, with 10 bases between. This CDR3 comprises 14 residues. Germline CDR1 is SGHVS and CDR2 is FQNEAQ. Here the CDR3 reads CASSSRRDNYGYTF. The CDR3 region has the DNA TGTGCCAGCAGCTCTAGGCGGGATAACTATGGCTACACCTTC.